The 27 T cell receptor beta chains below were found in one sample sequenced in a study of cytomegalovirus exposure and HLA in healthy donors. Vbeta (60) and Jbeta (13) primers were used in the PCR. The table came from immunoSEQ multiplex PCR; TCRdb's copy has only in-frame clones and leaves some out. The table includes under 200,000 clones, around 79% detected once. Input material: PBMCs. The receptor source for this set is a man aged 40-49 years in good health and CMV-seronegative.

The chain recombines TRBV5-1 with TRBJ1-5; D call uncertain. Trimming removed 5 bases from V and 4 bases from J, with 16 bases in between. The CDR3 has 15 amino acids. The V gene's germline CDR1 is SGHRS and CDR2 YFSETQ. The DNA for the CDR3 is TGCGCCAGCAGTTCGATACCGGGGTCTAATCAGCCCCAGCATTTT. Protein product: CASSSIPGSNQPQHF.

The rearrangement joins TRBV9 to TRBJ2-5; 7 bases match TRBD1. CDR1 SGDLS and CDR2 YYNGEE come from the germline V gene. The CDR3 runs 14 residues. The ends lost 4 bases at V and 2 bases at J; junction bases unmatched: 5. The CDR3 here is CASSTGTVQETQYF. CDR3 nucleotide sequence: TGTGCCAGCAGCACCGGGACAGTACAAGAGACCCAGTACTTC.

The chain has TRBV5-4 and TRBJ2-5; the D gene is possibly TRBD1 (8 bases). The J call may not be correct, given that the DNA end is closer to TRBJ2-7. Germline V gene lookup returns CDR1 SGHNT and CDR2 YYREEE (reference sequence). The CDR3 runs to 15 residues. The CDR3 DNA sequence: TGTGCCAGCAGCCGACAGGGGAGGGGCCTCTACGAGCAGTACTTC. Its protein is CASSRQGRGLYEQYF.

The V call is TRBV14, the J call TRBJ2-2; D not certain. Germline V gives CDR1 SGHDN, CDR2 FVKESK. This CDR3 is built from 13 residues. V lost 3 bases and J lost 1, with 3 bases in between. CDR3 bases: TGTGCCAGCAGCCATAAGAACACCGGGGAGCTGTTTTTT. It translates to CASSHKNTGELFF.

The chain joins TRBV5-1 to TRBJ2-2, with 11 positions matching TRBD2. The CDR3 length is 18 residues. CDR1 SGHRS and CDR2 YFSETQ come from the germline V gene. With V trimmed by 1 base and J by 2 bases, 7 bases remained unmatched. CDR3 in DNA: TGCGCCAGCAGCTTGAAGTCACTAGCGGGGGCCAACACCGGGGAGCTGTTTTTT. Translation: CASSLKSLAGANTGELFF.

This clone was observed a handful of times. V usage is TRBV4-2 and J usage is TRBJ2-3, with D maybe TRBD1 (6 bases). Deletions cut 4 bases from V and 5 bases from J, with 16 bases between. The CDR3 has 15 amino acids. Per the germline V gene, CDR1 is LGHNA and CDR2 is YNFKEQ. The CDR3 sequence: CASSLTTGLGDTQYF. The CDR3, as DNA: TGTGCCAGCAGCCTCACCACAGGGTTAGGAGATACGCAGTATTTT.

The rearrangement uses TRBV30 and TRBJ2-5, with 10 nucleotides matching TRBD2. Germline V gene lookup returns CDR1 GTSNPN and CDR2 SVGIG (reference sequence). J was trimmed by 2 bases and V by 1 base; bases with no gene match: 7. This CDR3 contains 16 residues. The CDR3 nucleotides read TGTGCCTGGAGTGGGCTAGCGGGGGAGGGGCAAGAGACCCAGTACTTC. Protein sequence: CAWSGLAGEGQETQYF.

This rearrangement joins TRBV2 to TRBJ2-3; TRBD2 is a possible D gene (6 bases). Trimming removed 0 bases from V and 0 bases from J, with 13 bases in between. Germline CDR1 is SNHLY and CDR2 is FYNNEI. This CDR3 contains 17 residues. The CDR3 sequence: CASSEAWRDGSTDTQYF. The CDR3 bases are TGTGCCAGCAGTGAAGCGTGGAGGGACGGCAGCACAGATACGCAGTATTTT.

The chain carries TRBV29-1 and TRBJ1-3, with 7 bases matching TRBD1. The trim removed 3 bases at V and 4 bases at J, leaving 3 bases unmatched. The CDR3 consists of 13 residues. CDR1 and CDR2 from the germline V gene are SQVTM and ANQGSEA. Here the CDR3 reads CSVDGGGGNTIYF. CDR3 DNA: TGCAGCGTTGACGGAGGGGGCGGAAACACCATATATTTT. Full variable domain (missing parts from reference TRBV29-1 and TRBJ1-3): SAVISQKPSRDICQRGTSLTIQCQVDSQVTMMFWYRQQPGQSLTLIATANQGSEATYESGFVIDKFPISRPNLTFSTLTVSNMSPEDSSIYLCSVDGGGGNTIYFGEGSWLTVV.

This chain uses TRBV28 with TRBJ1-2, with 7 bases that match TRBD1. V lost 5 bases to trimming and J lost 8 bases; unmatched junction nucleotides: 14. The germline CDR1 and CDR2 sequences are MDHEN and SYDVKM. CDR3 length equals 15 residues. In DNA, the CDR3 is TGTGCCAGCAGTACAACCGAGACAGGGAATAGAGGCTACACCTTC. Residues: CASSTTETGNRGYTF.

The chain links TRBV4-1 to TRBJ2-6; 10 nucleotides agree with TRBD1. With V trimmed by 0 bases and J by 2 bases, 7 bases remained unmatched. This CDR3 is built from 19 residues. Per germline, CDR1 MGHRA and CDR2 YSYEKL. CDR3 coding DNA: TGCGCCAGCAGCCAAGACTTGGACAGGGGGAAAACTGGGGCCAACGTCCTGACTTTC. This translates into CASSQDLDRGKTGANVLTF.

This clone was counted only a few times. The rearrangement links TRBV5-4 to TRBJ2-7; TRBD1 matches at 8 bases. Unmatched junction bases numbered 2, after V lost 3 bases and J lost 0 bases. This CDR3 spans 14 amino acids. In germline, CDR1 is SGHNT, CDR2 YYREEE (reference sequence). The CDR3 here is CASSWDRSSYEQYF. The CDR3 DNA reads as TGTGCCAGCAGCTGGGACAGGAGCTCCTACGAGCAGTACTTC.

The V gene is TRBV5-6, the J gene TRBJ2-7; possibly TRBD1 for D (5 bases). The CDR3 spans 12 residues. The V gene lost 4 bases and the J gene lost 6 bases, with 11 bases spanning the gap. Looked up from germline, CDR1 is SGHDT and CDR2 is YYEEEE. The CDR3 here is CASSPDQGEQYF. CDR3 in DNA: TGTGCCAGCAGCCCAGACCAGGGCGAGCAGTACTTC.

This rearrangement joins TRBV30 to TRBJ2-5; possible D gene TRBD2, 6 bases. The ends were cut back, 8 bases at V and 2 bases at J, with 18 bases in the middle. The CDR3 length is 14 residues. The germline CDR1 and CDR2 sequences are GTSNPN and SVGIG (reference sequence). The CDR3 sequence: CARKTRGLQETQYF. The CDR3 bases are TGTGCCCGCAAGACTAGAGGGTTACAAGAGACCCAGTACTTC. Looking up the rest from reference TRBV30 and TRBJ2-5 gives the full variable domain: SQTIHQWPATLVQPVGSPLSLECTVEGTSNPNLYWYRQAAGRGLQLLFYSVGIGQISSEVPQNLSASRPQDRQFILSSKKLLLSDSGFYLCARKTRGLQETQYFGPGTRLLVL.

J is TRBJ1-2 and V is TRBV2, with D maybe TRBD1 (6 bases). Germline V gene data show CDR1 as SNHLY and CDR2 as FYNNEI. V shed 4 bases and J shed 4 bases, with 10 bases lying between them. The CDR3 runs to 13 residues. CDR3 protein: CASSVGGSYGYTF. CDR3 DNA sequence: TGTGCCAGCAGTGTAGGGGGATCCTATGGCTACACCTTC.

As DNA, the CDR3 is TGTGCCAGCAGCGTAGAAGGGCAGGGGGCGCTTGTCGAGCAGTACTTC. This sequence encodes CASSVEGQGALVEQYF. The V call is TRBV9, the J call TRBJ2-7, with TRBD1 matching 8 bases. Trimming at V came to 0 bases and at J to 6 bases, leaving 11 bases not matched to a gene. Germline CDR1 is SGDLS and CDR2 is YYNGEE. The CDR3 is made up of 16 amino acids.

The chain links TRBV7-2 to TRBJ2-3, with TRBD2 identical over 12 bases. Trimming cost V 5 bases and J 4 bases; bases outside gene matches: 10. Germline V gives CDR1 SGHTA, CDR2 FQGNSA. This CDR3 has 17 amino acids. This CDR3 is CASSPRTSGAKADTQYF. The CDR3 DNA reads TGTGCCAGCAGCCCGCGGACTAGCGGGGCCAAAGCAGATACGCAGTATTTT.

This clone came up once. This sequence joins TRBV9 and TRBJ2-7, with a possible D match to TRBD2 (6 bases). Germline values: CDR1 SGDLS, CDR2 YYNGEE. V was cut by 4 bases and J by 2 bases, with 19 bases left in between. This CDR3 region has 16 residues. The CDR3 loop is CASSRSKVSGTYEQYF. The CDR3 DNA follows: TGTGCCAGCAGCCGTAGTAAAGTTAGCGGAACCTACGAGCAGTACTTC. Complete variable domain (other parts from reference TRBV9 and TRBJ2-7): DSGVTQTPKHLITATGQRVTLRCSPRSGDLSVYWYQQSLDQGLQFLIQYYNGEERAKGNILERFSAQQFPDLHSELNLSSLELGDSALYFCASSRSKVSGTYEQYFGPGTRLTVT.

The V and J genes are TRBV9 and TRBJ2-1, with D possibly matching TRBD1 (6 bases). CDR1 is SGDLS and CDR2 is YYNGEE in the germline V gene. The CDR3 length is 15 residues. V shed 0 bases and J shed 4 bases, with 11 bases lying between them. CDR3 loop: CASSVGGPAYNEQFF. The CDR3 DNA sequence: TGTGCCAGCAGCGTAGGGGGGCCCGCGTACAATGAGCAGTTCTTC.

V is TRBV14 and J is TRBJ1-1, with a tentative D call TRBD1 (6 bases). From germline, CDR1 is SGHDN and CDR2 FVKESK. The CDR3 consists of 18 residues. The V gene lost 0 bases and the J gene lost 0 bases, with 17 bases spanning the gap. The CDR3 reads CASSQDFGTGTMNTEAFF. In DNA form, the CDR3 reads TGTGCCAGCAGCCAAGATTTTGGTACAGGGACTATGAACACTGAAGCTTTCTTT.

This clone has a single count. Germline is not matched at one junction end, which may reflect a read error. The chain is built from TRBV28 and TRBJ2-5; D is unclear. The CDR3 has 12 amino acids. The germline gives CDR1 MDHEN, CDR2 SYDVKM. The DNA for the CDR3 is TGTGCCAGCAGTAGGTACCAAGAGGCCCAGTACTTC. Protein sequence: CASSRYQEAQYF.

A word on this clone: Distinct nucleotide sequences in the sample also encode this CDR3. The chain employs TRBV18 and TRBJ2-3; D unresolved. Deletions cut 1 base from V and 3 bases from J, with 5 bases between. CDR1 is KGHSH, CDR2 LQKENI, per germline. This CDR3 has 13 amino acids. Written as DNA, the CDR3 is TGTGCCAGCTCACCACTAGTAACAGATACGCAGTATTTT. As protein: CASSPLVTDTQYF.

This clone is a singleton in its sample. This chain connects TRBV7-9 to TRBJ1-6; D is possibly TRBD1 (6 bases). Trimming removed 0 bases at V and 0 bases at J, with 6 bases between. Germline lookup yields CDR1 SEHNR and CDR2 FQNEAQ (reference sequence). CDR3 length equals 16 residues. The CDR3 loop reads CASSLAQGSYNSPLHF. The CDR3 DNA reads TGTGCCAGCAGCTTAGCACAGGGCTCCTATAATTCACCCCTCCACTTT.

This chain's CDR3 is CASSPSQRQGYGYTF. In nucleotides, the CDR3 is TGTGCCAGCAGTCCATCGCAAAGACAGGGTTATGGCTACACCTTC. V usage is TRBV27 and J usage is TRBJ1-2, with 7 bases lining up with TRBD1. V gave up 5 bases and J gave up 5 bases; unmatched junction bases: 11. The V gene's germline CDR1 is MNHEY and CDR2 SMNVEV (reference sequence). The CDR3 spans 15 residues.

The rearrangement links TRBV11-2 to TRBJ2-3; D might be TRBD2 (6 bases). V lost 5 bases and J lost 2, with 11 bases in between. Germline V gene lookup returns CDR1 SGHAT and CDR2 FQNNGV. The CDR3 is made up of 14 amino acids. Here the CDR3 reads CASSPGLTTDTQYF. CDR3 in DNA: TGTGCCAGCAGCCCGGGACTTACCACAGATACGCAGTATTTT.

The chain has TRBV11-2 and TRBJ2-5; D unresolved. CDR1 is SGHAT, CDR2 FQNNGV, per germline. The length of the CDR3 is 12 residues. V was pared by 2 bases and J by 5 bases, with 6 bases between. CDR3 sequence (DNA): TGTGCCAGCAGCTTAACGCGGGAGACCCAGTACTTC. Translation: CASSLTRETQYF.

The rearrangement joins TRBV11-2 to TRBJ2-5; 15 bases fit TRBD2. Germline lookup yields CDR1 SGHAT and CDR2 FQNNGV. After removal of 5 bases from V and 4 bases from J, the junction contained 5 bases not matched to a gene. The CDR3 extends over 16 amino acids. The CDR3 reads CASSPPGLAGGETQYF. CDR3 in DNA: TGTGCCAGCAGCCCACCGGGACTAGCGGGGGGAGAGACCCAGTACTTC.